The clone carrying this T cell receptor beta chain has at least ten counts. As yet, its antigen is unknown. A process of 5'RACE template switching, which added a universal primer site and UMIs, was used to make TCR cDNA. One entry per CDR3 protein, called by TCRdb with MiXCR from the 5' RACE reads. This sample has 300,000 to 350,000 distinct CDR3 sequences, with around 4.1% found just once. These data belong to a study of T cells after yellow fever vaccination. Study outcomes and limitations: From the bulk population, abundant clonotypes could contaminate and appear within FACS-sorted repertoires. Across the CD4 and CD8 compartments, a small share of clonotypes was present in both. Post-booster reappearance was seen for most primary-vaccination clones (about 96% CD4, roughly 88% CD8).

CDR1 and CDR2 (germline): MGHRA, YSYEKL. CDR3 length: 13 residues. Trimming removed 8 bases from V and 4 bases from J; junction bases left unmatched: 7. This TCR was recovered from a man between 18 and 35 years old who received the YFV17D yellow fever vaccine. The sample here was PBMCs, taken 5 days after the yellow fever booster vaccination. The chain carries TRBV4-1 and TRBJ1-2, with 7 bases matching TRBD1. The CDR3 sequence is CASRDSEFYGYTF. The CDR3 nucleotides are TGCGCCAGCCGGGACAGCGAGTTCTATGGCTACACCTTC.